The clone carrying this T cell receptor beta chain has just a few counts. The PCR was carried out with 60 Vbeta primers and 13 Jbeta primers. Assay: immunoSEQ multiplex PCR; the TCRdb copy retains only in-frame clones and omits some. There are fewer than 150,000 clones in the sample; roughly 79% occur only once, and less than 4% lies in the top ten. This specimen comes from a study of cytomegalovirus exposure and HLA in healthy donors. The CDR3 runs to 13 residues. CDR1 GTSNPN and CDR2 SVGIG come from the germline V gene (reference sequence). V lost 1 base and J 5 bases, leaving 11 bases between the germline ends.

The TCR sequence derives from a man aged 25 to 45 in good health and CMV-seronegative. The sample was PBMCs. The rearrangement joins TRBV30 to TRBJ2-5; D possibly corresponds to TRBD1 (5 bases). CDR3 loop: CAWSGQQGETQYF. The CDR3 DNA reads as TGTGCCTGGAGTGGACAGCAAGGGGAGACCCAGTACTTC.